This T cell receptor (beta chain) was documented in a study of vaccination and CD4 T cells after COVID-19. This clonotype was counted a few times. Its target is unknown. Treatment in this sample: approximately 11-day PBMC culture with coronavirus spike peptide pools or control peptides (ViraFEST assay). The J segment lost 1 base and the V segment lost 5 bases, leaving 12 bases of the junction unmatched. In germline, CDR1 is DFQATT, CDR2 SNEGSKA (reference sequence). CDR3 length: 16 residues. Cultured CD4+ T-cell DNA underwent Oncomine TCR Beta short-read sequencing. TCRdb passed the PCR reads through MiXCR, listing each CDR3 protein once. The table has more than 9,000 distinct CDR3 sequences, about 41% seen once.

The clonotype originates from a human donor who had recovered from COVID-19. The sequenced sample consisted of CD4+ T cells from blood, cultured in vitro. The chain links TRBV20-1 to TRBJ1-1; 8 positions agree with TRBD1. CDR3 DNA: TGCAGTGCTCTAAATTCCGGGACAGGTCGGAACACTGAAGCTTTCTTT. This codes for CSALNSGTGRNTEAFF.